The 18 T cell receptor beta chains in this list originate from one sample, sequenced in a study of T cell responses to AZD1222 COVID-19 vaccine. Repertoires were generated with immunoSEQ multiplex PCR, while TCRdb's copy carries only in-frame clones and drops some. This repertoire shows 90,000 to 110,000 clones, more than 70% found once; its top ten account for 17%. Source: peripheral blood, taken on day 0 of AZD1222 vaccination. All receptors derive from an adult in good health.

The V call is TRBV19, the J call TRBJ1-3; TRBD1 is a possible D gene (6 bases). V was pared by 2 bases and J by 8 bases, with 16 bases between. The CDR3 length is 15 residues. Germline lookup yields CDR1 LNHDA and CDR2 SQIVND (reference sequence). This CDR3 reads CASSIWSGARHTIYF. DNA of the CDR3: TGTGCCAGTAGTATATGGTCGGGGGCGCGGCACACCATATATTTT.

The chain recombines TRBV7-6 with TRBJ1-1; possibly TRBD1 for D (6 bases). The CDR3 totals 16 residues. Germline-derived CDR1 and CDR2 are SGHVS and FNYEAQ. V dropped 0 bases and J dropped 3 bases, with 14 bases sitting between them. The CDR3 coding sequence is TGTGCCAGCAGCTTAGCGGACAGCTCCCGGTACACTGAAGCTTTCTTT. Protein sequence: CASSLADSSRYTEAFF.

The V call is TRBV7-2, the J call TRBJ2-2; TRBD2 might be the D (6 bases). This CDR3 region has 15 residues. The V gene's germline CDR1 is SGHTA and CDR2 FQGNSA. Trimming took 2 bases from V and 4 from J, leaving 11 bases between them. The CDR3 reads CASSLNRGGTGELFF. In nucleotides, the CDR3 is TGTGCCAGCAGCTTAAATAGGGGAGGCACCGGGGAGCTGTTTTTT.

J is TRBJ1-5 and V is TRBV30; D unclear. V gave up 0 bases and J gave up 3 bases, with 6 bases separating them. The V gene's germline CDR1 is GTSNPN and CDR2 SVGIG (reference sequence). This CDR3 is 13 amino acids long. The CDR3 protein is CAWSVQTNQPQHF. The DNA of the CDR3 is TGTGCCTGGAGTGTACAGACCAATCAGCCCCAGCATTTT.

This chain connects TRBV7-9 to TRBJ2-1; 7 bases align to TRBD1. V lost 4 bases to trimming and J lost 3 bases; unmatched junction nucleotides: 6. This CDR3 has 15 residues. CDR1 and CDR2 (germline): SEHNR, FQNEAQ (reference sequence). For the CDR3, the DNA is TGTGCCAGCAGCTCCAGGGACAGAGGCTACAATGAGCAGTTCTTC. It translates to CASSSRDRGYNEQFF.

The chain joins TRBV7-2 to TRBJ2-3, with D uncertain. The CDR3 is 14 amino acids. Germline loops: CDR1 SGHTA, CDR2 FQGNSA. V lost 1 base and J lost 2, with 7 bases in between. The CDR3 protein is CASSLGTPTDTQYF. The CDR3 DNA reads TGTGCCAGCAGCTTAGGGACCCCCACAGATACGCAGTATTTT.

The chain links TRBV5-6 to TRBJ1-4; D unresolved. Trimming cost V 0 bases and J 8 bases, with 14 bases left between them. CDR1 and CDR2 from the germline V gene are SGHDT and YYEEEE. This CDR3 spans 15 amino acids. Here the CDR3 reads CASSLAGPVYEKLFF. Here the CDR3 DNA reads TGTGCCAGCAGCTTGGCCGGACCTGTCTACGAAAAACTGTTTTTT.

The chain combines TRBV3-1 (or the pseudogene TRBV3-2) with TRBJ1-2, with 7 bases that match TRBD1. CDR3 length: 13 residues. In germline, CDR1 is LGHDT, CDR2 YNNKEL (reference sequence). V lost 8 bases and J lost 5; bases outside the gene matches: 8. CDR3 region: CASGTDRVYGYTF. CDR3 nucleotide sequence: TGTGCCAGCGGGACCGACAGGGTTTATGGCTACACCTTC.

This chain's CDR3 is CASSTQGNYGYTF. CDR3 coding DNA: TGTGCCAGCAGCACCCAGGGTAACTATGGCTACACCTTC. The V call is TRBV7-9, the J call TRBJ1-2; possible D gene TRBD1, 5 bases. The V and J ends lost 5 bases and 1 base respectively, with 8 bases between them. The CDR3 is 13 amino acids. Germline CDR1 reads SEHNR; CDR2 reads FQNEAQ (reference sequence). Looking up the rest from reference TRBV7-9 and TRBJ1-2 gives the full variable domain: DTGVSQNPRHKITKRGQNVTFRCDPISEHNRLYWYRQTLGQGPEFLTYFQNEAQLEKSRLLSDRFSAERPKGSFSTLEIQRTEQGDSAMYLCASSTQGNYGYTFGSGTRLTVV.

In DNA form, the CDR3 reads TGTGCCAGCAGCTTATATCTAGCGGGGAGAGGAAATGAGCAGTTCTTC. Protein product: CASSLYLAGRGNEQFF. The genes are TRBV7-9 and TRBJ2-1; 9 positions match TRBD2. The V gene end was trimmed by 2 bases and the J gene end by 7 bases; junction bases not matched to a gene: 9. The length of the CDR3 is 16 residues. Germline V CDR1 and CDR2: SEHNR, FQNEAQ (reference sequence).

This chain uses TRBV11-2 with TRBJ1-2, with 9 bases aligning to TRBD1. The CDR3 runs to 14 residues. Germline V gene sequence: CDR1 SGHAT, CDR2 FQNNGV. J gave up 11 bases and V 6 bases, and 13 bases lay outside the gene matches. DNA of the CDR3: TGTGCCAGCAGTCAGGGACAGGGTTTTTCGATTTACACCTTC. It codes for CASSQGQGFSIYTF. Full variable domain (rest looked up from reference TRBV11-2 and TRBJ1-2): EAGVAQSPRYKIIEKRQSVAFWCNPISGHATLYWYQQILGQGPKLLIQFQNNGVVDDSQLPKDRFSAERLKGVDSTLKIQPAKLEDSAVYLCASSQGQGFSIYTFGSGTRLTVV.

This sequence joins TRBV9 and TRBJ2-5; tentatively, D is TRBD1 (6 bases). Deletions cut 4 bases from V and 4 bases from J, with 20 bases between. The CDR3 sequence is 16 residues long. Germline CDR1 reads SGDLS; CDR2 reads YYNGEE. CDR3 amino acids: CASSKEGGHQAETQYF. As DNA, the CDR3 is TGTGCCAGCAGCAAGGAAGGGGGACATCAAGCAGAGACCCAGTACTTC.

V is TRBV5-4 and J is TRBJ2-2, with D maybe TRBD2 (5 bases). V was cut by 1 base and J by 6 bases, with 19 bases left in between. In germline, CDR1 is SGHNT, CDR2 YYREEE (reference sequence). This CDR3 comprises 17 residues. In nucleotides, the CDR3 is TGTGCCAGCAGCTTGCCCCCATATGGGAGTTCCCCCGGGGAGCTGTTTTTT. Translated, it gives CASSLPPYGSSPGELFF.

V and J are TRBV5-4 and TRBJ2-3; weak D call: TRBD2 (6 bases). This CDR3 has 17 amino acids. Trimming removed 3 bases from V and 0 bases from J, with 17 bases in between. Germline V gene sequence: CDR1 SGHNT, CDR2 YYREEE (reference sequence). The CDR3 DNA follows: TGTGCCAGCAGCTCCGGGGGACCCGCCGTTAGCACAGATACGCAGTATTTT. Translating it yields CASSSGGPAVSTDTQYF. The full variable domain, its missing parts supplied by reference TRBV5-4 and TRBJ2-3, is ETGVTQSPTHLIKTRGQQVTLRCSSQSGHNTVSWYQQALGQGPQFIFQYYREEENGRGNFPPRFSGLQFPNYSSELNVNALELDDSALYLCASSSGGPAVSTDTQYFGPGTRLTVL.

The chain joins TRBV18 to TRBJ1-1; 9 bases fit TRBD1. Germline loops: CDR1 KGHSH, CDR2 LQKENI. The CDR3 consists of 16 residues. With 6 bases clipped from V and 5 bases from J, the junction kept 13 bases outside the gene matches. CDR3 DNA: TGTGCCAGCTCCCCAACAGGGGGCCTCCGAGGGACTGAAGCTTTCTTT. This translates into CASSPTGGLRGTEAFF.

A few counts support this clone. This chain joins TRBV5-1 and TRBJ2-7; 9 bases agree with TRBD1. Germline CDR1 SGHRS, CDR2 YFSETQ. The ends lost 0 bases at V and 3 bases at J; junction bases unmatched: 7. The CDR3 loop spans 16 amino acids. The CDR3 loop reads CASSLGSGTGLYEQYF. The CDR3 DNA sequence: TGCGCCAGCAGCTTGGGCTCCGGGACAGGGCTCTACGAGCAGTACTTC.

CDR3 sequence: CASSTTAYEQYF. The CDR3 DNA reads TGTGCCAGCAGCACGACAGCCTACGAGCAGTACTTC. The V call is TRBV7-9, the J call TRBJ2-7; weak D call: TRBD1 (5 bases). There are 12 residues in the CDR3. Germline assignment: CDR1 SEHNR and CDR2 FQNEAQ (reference sequence). Between the trimmed V and J ends, which lost 5 bases and 2 bases, there was a span of 7 bases.

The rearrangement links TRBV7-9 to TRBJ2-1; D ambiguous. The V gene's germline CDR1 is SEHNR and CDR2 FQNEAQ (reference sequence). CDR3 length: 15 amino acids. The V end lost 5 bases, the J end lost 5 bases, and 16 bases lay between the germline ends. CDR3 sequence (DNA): TGTGCCAGCAGCCAAGCGTTTGGAGCCAACAATGAGCAGTTCTTC. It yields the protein CASSQAFGANNEQFF.